The following is a T cell receptor (beta chain) sequence with its context. TCRdb keeps only in-frame clones here, not all; method: immunoSEQ multiplex PCR. The sample shows a few hundred thousand clones, roughly 85% of them seen only once. The sample comes from a study of blood T cell repertoires in COVID-19. Study details: Some COVID-19 samples were acute and others convalescent; all came from the United States, Italy and Spain.

The sequencing sample was made of peripheral blood. This clonotype was obtained from a man aged 55 to 70 who had recovered from COVID-19.

CDR3 sequence reads: CASSLSGSVETQYF. The CDR3 region has the DNA TGTGCCAGCAGCCTTAGCGGGAGCGTTGAGACCCAGTACTTC. The rearrangement links TRBV5-6 to TRBJ2-5; TRBD2 matches 9 bases. V was clipped by 4 bases and J by 5 bases; unmatched bases: 6. CDR1 and CDR2 from the germline V gene are SGHDT and YYEEEE. The CDR3 extends over 14 amino acids. Supplemented by reference TRBV5-6 and TRBJ2-5, the full variable domain reads DAGVTQSPTHLIKTRGQQVTLRCSPKSGHDTVSWYQQALGQGPQFIFQYYEEEERQRGNFPDRFSGHQFPNYSSELNVNALLLGDSALYLCASSLSGSVETQYFGPGTRLLVL.